This is a list of T cell receptor beta chains from one sample in a study of cytomegalovirus exposure and HLA in healthy donors. The data were produced by immunoSEQ multiplex PCR, yet TCRdb's version contains in-frame clones alone and is incomplete. The sample has 150,000 to 200,000 clones; 70% to 80% are singletons. Material: PBMCs. All receptors derive from a woman aged 30 to 39 in good health and CMV-seropositive. CDR3s include the opening cysteine and the closing phenylalanine or tryptophan. A D gene is named only where the DNA matches it firmly. For some rows the clone size is stated as once, few or many, or as a class when expanded; others skip it.

clone_size	j_call	v_call	d_call	cdr3_nt	cdr3_aa
once	TRBJ2-2	TRBV7-2	TRBD2	TGTGCCAGCAGCTCTAGCGGGAGCACCGGGGAGCTGTTTTTT	CASSSSGSTGELFF
NA	TRBJ2-7	TRBV6-1	TRBD1	TGTGCCAGCAGTGAAGCGTGGACAGGCATCCACGAGCAGTACTTC	CASSEAWTGIHEQYF
NA	TRBJ2-2	TRBV27	NA	TGTGCCAGCAGTTCTCAGGGGTTTGGGAACACCGGGGAGCTGTTTTTT	CASSSQGFGNTGELFF
NA	TRBJ2-5	TRBV4-1	NA	TGCGCCAGCAGCCCTCAGCCAGGGCCGACCCAGTACTTC	CASSPQPGPTQYF
NA	TRBJ1-1	TRBV4-1	NA	TGCGCCAGCAGCCAAGGTAGCGTTAACACTGAAGCTTTCTTT	CASSQGSVNTEAFF
NA	TRBJ1-5	TRBV28	NA	TGTGCCAGCAGTTCAGTGTATAGCAATCAGCCCCAGCATTTT	CASSSVYSNQPQHF
NA	TRBJ1-4	TRBV18	TRBD1	TGTGCCAGCTCACCAGTTCGCAGGGGGGTTGAAAAACTGTTTTTT	CASSPVRRGVEKLFF
NA	TRBJ2-7	TRBV5-1	NA	TGCGCCAGCAGCTTGGACCCGGGATACGAGCAGTACTTC	CASSLDPGYEQYF
NA	TRBJ1-2	TRBV5-4	TRBD1	TGTGCCAGCAGCTTTGGACAGGCTCGCTATGGCTACACCTTC	CASSFGQARYGYTF
NA	TRBJ1-2	TRBV9	NA	TGTGCCAGCAGCGGGGGGCGCGACCGACCGTCTCCCTATGGCTACACCTTC	CASSGGRDRPSPYGYTF
NA	TRBJ2-7	TRBV2	NA	TGTGCCAGCAGGGCGGGACAGTCCTTGGACTTC	CASRAGQSLDF
NA	TRBJ2-1	TRBV7-9	TRBD2	TGTGCCGGGGGGGGACTTCGAAGCTCCTACAATGAGCAGTTCTTC	CAGGGLRSSYNEQFF
NA	TRBJ1-1	TRBV5-1	NA	TGCGCCAGCAGCTCGAAGGTTCGGGCAGGGGCGACTGAAGCTTTCTTT	CASSSKVRAGATEAFF
NA	TRBJ1-4	TRBV5-1	TRBD1	TGCGCCAGCAGCTTTGGTCTACAGGGGGGGGAAGAAAAACTGTTTTTT	CASSFGLQGGEEKLFF
NA	TRBJ1-2	TRBV5-6	NA	TGTGCCAGCAGTTCTCTAACCGGGGGAGTTTATGGCTACACCTTC	CASSSLTGGVYGYTF
NA	TRBJ1-2	TRBV6-5	NA	TGTGCCAGCAGTTACATTACAGGTCCCGGGGGCTACACCTTC	CASSYITGPGGYTF
NA	TRBJ1-5	TRBV6-5	NA	TGTGCCAGCAGGCCAAGGGAGTTGGGCAATCAGCCCCAGCATTTT	CASRPRELGNQPQHF
NA	TRBJ1-5	TRBV2	TRBD1	TGTGCCAGCAGTTCGGACAGGGGGTACCATCAGCCCCAGCATTTT	CASSSDRGYHQPQHF
NA	TRBJ2-3	TRBV30	TRBD2	TGTGCCTGGGGGGGAGGGGTGGTAGATACGCAGTATTTT	CAWGGGVVDTQYF
NA	TRBJ1-1	TRBV5-8	NA	TGTGCCAGCAGCTTGCGCCTCTTGGGGGGGAGGGGGAACACTGAAGCTTTCTTT	CASSLRLLGGRGNTEAFF
once	TRBJ1-4	TRBV27	NA	TGTGCCAGCAGTCGAGGGCAAAATGAAAAACTGTTTTTT	CASSRGQNEKLFF
NA	TRBJ1-5	TRBV27	NA	TGTGCCAGCAGTTTACCGGGGCAGCCCCAGCATTTT	CASSLPGQPQHF
NA	TRBJ1-5	TRBV21-1	NA	TGTGCCAGCAGCCGACGGACAGGGGATAGTGATGAGAATCAGCCCCAGCATTTT	CASSRRTGDSDENQPQHF
once	TRBJ2-2	TRBV9	TRBD1	TGTGCCAGCAGCGTAGGACAGGGGGCCACCGGGGAGCTGTTTTTT	CASSVGQGATGELFF
NA	TRBJ2-3	TRBV9	NA	TGTGCCAGCAGCGTGACGGGGGCAGATACGCAGTATTTT	CASSVTGADTQYF
NA	TRBJ2-7	TRBV7-9	TRBD1	TGTGCCAGCAGCTTAGTGGTCAGGGGGTACGAGCAGTACTTC	CASSLVVRGYEQYF
NA	TRBJ1-1	TRBV7-2	NA	TGTGCCAGCAGCTCTGTCAGGGGAGTGAACACTGAAGCTTTCTTT	CASSSVRGVNTEAFF
NA	TRBJ1-2	TRBV29-1	TRBD1	TGCAGCGTTGCGGGACAGGAAAACTATGGCTACACCTTC	CSVAGQENYGYTF
few	TRBJ2-6	TRBV6-4	NA	TGTGCCAGCAGTGAGTCGGGGGCCAACGTCCTGACTTTC	CASSESGANVLTF
NA	TRBJ1-1	TRBV6-5	NA	TGTGCCAGCAGTTACTCGAGTGGCAGGGTGAACACTGAAGCTTTCTTT	CASSYSSGRVNTEAFF
NA	TRBJ2-1	TRBV9	TRBD2	TGTGCCAGCAGCTTAGGGACTAGCGGGGGGGAGCAGTTCTTC	CASSLGTSGGEQFF